This TCR beta chain was recorded in a study of T cell changes during pregnancy in multiple sclerosis. TCRdb's table, derived via immunoSEQ multiplex PCR, lists solely in-frame clones and lacks some. The sample yields tens of thousands of clones, roughly 87% seen once. This CDR3 is 15 amino acids long. Trimming took 6 bases from V and 0 from J, leaving 14 bases between them. Germline V lookup: CDR1 SGHAT, CDR2 FQNNGV. Sequenced here: peripheral blood, sampled in the third trimester of pregnancy. This TCR derives from a female donor in good health, enrolled as a control in a pregnancy study. This chain joins TRBV11-2 and TRBJ1-2; D possibly corresponds to TRBD1 (5 bases). This CDR3 reads CASSSGTGANYGYTF. The CDR3, as DNA: TGTGCCAGCAGTTCAGGAACAGGAGCTAACTATGGCTACACCTTC. The complete variable domain, with remaining parts taken from reference TRBV11-2 and TRBJ1-2, reads EAGVAQSPRYKIIEKRQSVAFWCNPISGHATLYWYQQILGQGPKLLIQFQNNGVVDDSQLPKDRFSAERLKGVDSTLKIQPAKLEDSAVYLCASSSGTGANYGYTFGSGTRLTVV.